The 24 T cell receptor beta chains below all came from one sample that was sequenced in a study of T cell responses to AZD1222 COVID-19 vaccine. The data were produced by immunoSEQ multiplex PCR, yet TCRdb's version contains in-frame clones alone and is incomplete. The sample lists tens of thousands of clones, 70% to 90% occurring once. Sequencing was performed on peripheral blood, taken 28 days after the second AZD1222 dose. These receptors were collected from an adult who received the AZD1222 COVID-19 vaccine.

This rearrangement joins TRBV5-1 to TRBJ2-5; 8 bases map to TRBD2. The CDR3 consists of 15 residues. Germline V gene sequence: CDR1 SGHRS, CDR2 YFSETQ. The ends lost 1 base at V and 2 bases at J; junction bases unmatched: 4. CDR3 region: CASSLPRGAQETQYF. The CDR3 nucleotides read TGCGCCAGCAGCTTGCCGCGGGGGGCTCAAGAGACCCAGTACTTC. The full variable domain, its missing parts supplied by reference TRBV5-1 and TRBJ2-5, is KAGVTQTPRYLIKTRGQQVTLSCSPISGHRSVSWYQQTPGQGLQFLFEYFSETQRNKGNFPGRFSGRQFSNSRSEMNVSTLELGDSALYLCASSLPRGAQETQYFGPGTRLLVL.

This clone was detected only once. V is TRBV19 and J is TRBJ1-1; possible D gene TRBD1, 5 bases. Germline V lookup: CDR1 LNHDA, CDR2 SQIVND (reference sequence). The CDR3 has 14 residues. V lost 5 bases and J lost 1, with 11 bases in between. In nucleotides, the CDR3 is TGTGCCAGTAGTGCCGGGACGTGGAACACTGAAGCTTTCTTT. This encodes CASSAGTWNTEAFF.

In its sample, this clone was seen once. V and J are TRBV19 and TRBJ1-3; 8 bases align to TRBD1. Germline V lookup: CDR1 LNHDA, CDR2 SQIVND (reference sequence). The CDR3 loop spans 16 amino acids. V shed 5 bases and J 0 bases; nucleotides not matched to a gene: 6. DNA for the CDR3: TGTGCCAGTAGTGCCCTCGACAGGGGCTCTGGAAACACCATATATTTT. Its translation: CASSALDRGSGNTIYF.

This clone showed up just once. This chain links TRBV11-2 with TRBJ2-3; 7 bases map to TRBD1. Germline CDR1 SGHAT, CDR2 FQNNGV. V shed 6 bases and J 5 bases; nucleotides not matched to a gene: 14. This CDR3 contains 16 residues. CDR3 sequence reads: CASRSPTGALLDTQYF. As DNA, the CDR3 is TGTGCCAGCAGGAGTCCTACAGGGGCCCTATTAGATACGCAGTATTTT.

V usage is TRBV24-1 and J usage is TRBJ1-1; 9 bases map to TRBD1. J gave up 6 bases and V 4 bases, and 8 bases lay outside the gene matches. This CDR3 is built from 15 residues. Germline V gene data show CDR1 as KGHDR and CDR2 as SFDVKD. The CDR3 loop is CATSEGTGGRAEAFF. The CDR3 DNA follows: TGTGCCACCAGTGAGGGTACAGGGGGCCGGGCTGAAGCTTTCTTT.

The rearrangement joins TRBV27 to TRBJ1-1, with TRBD1 as a possible D gene (5 bases). Trimming left V 6 bases short and J 8 bases short, with 16 bases between. This CDR3 has 13 amino acids. The germline gives CDR1 MNHEY, CDR2 SMNVEV (reference sequence). CDR3 DNA sequence: TGTGCCAGCAGCCTCCAGTGGGGGTGGGAAGCTTTCTTT. It translates to CASSLQWGWEAFF.

The V and J genes are TRBV18 and TRBJ2-7; D gene ambiguous. Germline-derived CDR1 and CDR2 are KGHSH and LQKENI. Deletions cut 3 bases from V and 7 bases from J, with 13 bases between. The CDR3 has 13 amino acids. Here the CDR3 DNA reads TGTGCCAGCTCACCTGTCGAGCCGGGTGAGCAGTACTTC. Translated: CASSPVEPGEQYF.

This clone was seen a handful of times. The V and J genes are TRBV18 and TRBJ1-3; D unresolved. Germline V gene sequence: CDR1 KGHSH, CDR2 LQKENI. The CDR3 extends over 18 amino acids. V lost 4 bases and J lost 7, with 26 bases in between. The CDR3 here is CASSQGRRTSVPLNTIYF. CDR3 coding DNA: TGTGCCAGCTCACAAGGCCGGAGGACTAGCGTCCCTCTTAACACCATATATTTT.

In this sample, this clone turned up a few times. The chain combines TRBV12-3 or TRBV12-4 with TRBJ2-7; no definite D call. Trimming pared 5 bases from V and 3 bases from J, leaving 11 bases between. The CDR3 extends over 13 amino acids. DNA of the CDR3: TGTGCCAGCAGTCTGGCGACGGACTACGAGCAGTACTTC. Translating it yields CASSLATDYEQYF.

This chain links TRBV11-1 with TRBJ1-1; 7 positions match TRBD1. After removal of 0 bases from V and 4 bases from J, the junction contained 11 bases not matched to a gene. Germline V gives CDR1 SGHAT, CDR2 FQDESV (reference sequence). The CDR3 runs to 17 residues. This CDR3 is CASSLARGDRDRTEAFF. In DNA form, the CDR3 reads TGTGCCAGCAGCTTAGCGCGCGGTGACAGGGACCGCACTGAAGCTTTCTTT.

The V gene is TRBV5-6, the J gene TRBJ2-7; TRBD1 aligns across 7 bases. The CDR3 has 14 amino acids. The trim removed 4 bases at V and 3 bases at J, leaving 7 bases unmatched. CDR1 and CDR2 from the germline V gene are SGHDT and YYEEEE. CDR3 nucleotides: TGTGCCAGCAGCCGGGACAGTTCCTTCTACGAGCAGTACTTC. This gives the protein CASSRDSSFYEQYF.

This chain links TRBV5-1 with TRBJ2-3, with 8 nucleotides matching TRBD2. The CDR3 runs to 16 residues. Germline V gene data show CDR1 as SGHRS and CDR2 as YFSETQ. Germline trimming cut 0 bases from V and 1 base from J; bases unmatched to any gene: 4. The CDR3 here is CASSLVGSGGTDTQYF. The CDR3 coding sequence is TGCGCCAGCAGCTTGGTGGGTAGCGGGGGCACAGATACGCAGTATTTT. The variable domain in full, completed from reference TRBV5-1 and TRBJ2-3, reads KAGVTQTPRYLIKTRGQQVTLSCSPISGHRSVSWYQQTPGQGLQFLFEYFSETQRNKGNFPGRFSGRQFSNSRSEMNVSTLELGDSALYLCASSLVGSGGTDTQYFGPGTRLTVL.

J is TRBJ2-3 and V is TRBV4-1, with 8 bases lining up with TRBD2. The CDR3 covers 19 residues. Germline V CDR1 and CDR2: MGHRA, YSYEKL. The V and J ends lost 0 bases and 0 bases, in that order; junction bases with no gene match: 11. The CDR3 here is CASSQEGLAGSASTDTQYF. The CDR3 DNA is TGCGCCAGCAGCCAAGAAGGGCTAGCGGGTAGCGCTAGCACAGATACGCAGTATTTT.

The chain carries TRBV12-5 and TRBJ1-6; D remains ambiguous. The CDR3 is 13 amino acids. The germline V and J ends were trimmed by 7 bases and 8 bases, with 12 bases remaining between them. Germline CDR1 reads LGHNT; CDR2 reads FRNRAP. For the CDR3, the DNA is TGTGCTAGTGCCATTCTCTTGGATTCACCCCTCCACTTT. Translated, it gives CASAILLDSPLHF.

The chain uses TRBV27 and TRBJ2-1; the match to TRBD2 covers 7 bases. The V segment lost 3 bases and the J segment 7 bases; nucleotides outside the gene matches: 15. Germline V gene lookup returns CDR1 MNHEY and CDR2 SMNVEV (reference sequence). CDR3 length equals 17 residues. This CDR3 reads CASSFWASSTRGNEQFF. The DNA of the CDR3 is TGTGCCAGCAGTTTCTGGGCTAGCTCGACGCGGGGGAATGAGCAGTTCTTC.

This clone was seen once. The chain recombines TRBV9 with TRBJ1-6, with TRBD1 identical over 7 bases. Germline assignment: CDR1 SGDLS and CDR2 YYNGEE. The CDR3 is 17 residues long. The V gene end was trimmed by 0 bases and the J gene end by 5 bases; junction bases not matched to a gene: 8. The CDR3 here is CASSVGGGTEHNSPLHF. The CDR3, as DNA: TGTGCCAGCAGCGTAGGGGGAGGGACAGAACATAATTCACCCCTCCACTTT.

The CDR3, as DNA: TGTGCCACCAGTGACCCAGGCAGGGCCACCGGGGAGCTGTTTTTT. It yields the protein CATSDPGRATGELFF. The chain recombines TRBV24-1 with TRBJ2-2; possible D gene TRBD1, 5 bases. CDR1 is KGHDR, CDR2 SFDVKD, per germline. The CDR3 length is 15 residues. V was shortened by 4 bases and J by 4 bases, with 12 bases between the two germline ends.

On this clone itself: At one boundary the junction diverges from the germline segment, which might be a read error. J is TRBJ1-2 and V is TRBV11-3; tentatively, D is TRBD1 (5 bases). This CDR3 comprises 13 residues. The germline V gene has CDR1 SGHNT and CDR2 YENEEA. DNA for the CDR3: TGTGCCAGCAGCTTAGAAACCCAGACAGCCAAGGCGTTC. The encoded protein is CASSLETQTAKAF.

V gene TRBV6-5 combines with J gene TRBJ1-1; D not resolved. Germline V lookup: CDR1 MNHEY, CDR2 SVGAGI. Between the trimmed V and J ends, which lost 5 bases and 2 bases, there was a span of 15 bases. The CDR3 extends over 15 amino acids. The CDR3 spells CASSRTRQVNTEAFF. The CDR3 DNA sequence: TGTGCCAGCAGTCGGACGCGTCAGGTAAACACTGAAGCTTTCTTT.

This sequence joins TRBV7-3 and TRBJ2-1; TRBD2 aligns across 7 bases. The CDR3 runs 16 residues. The germline CDR1 and CDR2 sequences are SGHTA and FQGTGA. Trimming at V came to 1 base and at J to 9 bases, leaving 12 bases not matched to a gene. CDR3 sequence: CASSLRDWGGPVEQFF. The CDR3 DNA sequence: TGTGCCAGCAGCTTAAGGGATTGGGGAGGGCCAGTTGAGCAGTTCTTC.

Turning to this clone: Germline and junction disagree at one end, which may indicate a read error. This chain connects TRBV10-3 to TRBJ1-5; 11 bases are a match to TRBD1. Per the germline V gene, CDR1 is ENHRY and CDR2 is SYGVKD. The CDR3 covers 17 residues. The CDR3, as DNA: TGTGCCATCAGCAAGCTTCCGGGACAGGGGGGCAACCAGCCCCAGCATTTT. Translation gives CAISKLPGQGGNQPQHF.

This clone has only one observation. The V call is TRBV14, the J call TRBJ2-7; TRBD2 aligns across 8 bases. This CDR3 contains 16 residues. V dropped 2 bases and J dropped 7; count of bases not matched to a gene: 13. Germline V CDR1 and CDR2: SGHDN, FVKESK. The CDR3 is CASSQHPAGVGAEQYF. The CDR3 bases are TGTGCCAGCAGCCAACACCCAGCGGGAGTTGGGGCTGAGCAGTACTTC. The whole variable domain, remainder taken from reference TRBV14 and TRBJ2-7, is EAGVTQFPSHSVIEKGQTVTLRCDPISGHDNLYWYRRVMGKEIKFLLHFVKESKQDESGMPNNRFLAERTGGTYSTLKVQPAELEDSGVYFCASSQHPAGVGAEQYFGPGTRLTVT.

The chain links TRBV6-5 to TRBJ1-4, with D maybe TRBD1 (5 bases). CDR1 and CDR2 from the germline V gene are MNHEY and SVGAGI. V was cut by 6 bases and J by 8 bases, with 19 bases left in between. The length of the CDR3 is 15 residues. This chain's CDR3 is CASRSSGTMKEKLFF. CDR3 coding DNA: TGTGCCAGCAGATCCTCCGGGACCATGAAAGAAAAACTGTTTTTT.

A single count supports this clone. The chain's CDR3 is CASSFEGYSNQPQHF. The CDR3 region has the DNA TGTGCCAGCAGCTTTGAGGGTTATAGCAATCAGCCCCAGCATTTT. The chain couples TRBV7-8 to TRBJ1-5; D gene unclear. The CDR3 covers 15 residues. The V end lost 3 bases, the J end lost 0 bases, and 9 bases lay between the germline ends. In germline, CDR1 is SGHVS, CDR2 FQNEAQ.